This T cell receptor (beta chain) was recovered during a study of blood T cell repertoires in COVID-19. Overall study context: The study drew acute and convalescent COVID-19 samples from the United States, Italy and Spain. The analysed material was cDNA or gDNA that came from T cells, B-cell-depleted T cells, or PBMCs.

Profiling relied on immunoSEQ multiplex PCR, and the TCRdb table lists in-frame clones only, not all of them. This sample has around 140,000 clones, with approximately 81% found just once. This TCR came from a woman aged 55-69 years with active or convalescent COVID-19. The specimen sequenced was peripheral blood.

CDR3 protein: CASSLGSGSLEAFF. The CDR3 bases are TGCGCCAGTTCCCTTGGGAGCGGATCTTTAGAAGCTTTCTTT. The gene calls are TRBV5-1 and TRBJ1-1, with D hard to call. This CDR3 has 14 amino acids. V lost 8 bases, J lost 8 bases, and 22 bases lay in between. Germline V gene data show CDR1 as SGHRS and CDR2 as YFSETQ.